This T cell receptor (beta chain) was obtained from a study of shared clonotypes between healthy human individuals (dated by TCRdb to about 2020). In terms of the full investigation: The cohort included a few men and a couple of women between 18 and 49 years of age. For each donor, CD4 naive and CD4 memory were each run on three plates, CD8 naive on two plates, and CD8 memory on one plate. To estimate repertoire size and how much clonotype sharing occurs between individuals, the study deeply sequenced the blood TCR repertoires of roughly 5 healthy adults. Libraries were prepared and TCR repertoires were sequenced by different laboratories using diverse techniques, in order to increase sequencing depth and limit assay-specific biases. Between about 0.9 and 8.9 billion PBMCs per donor were obtained by leukapheresis. Summary of the overall study and its limitations: The genetic and exposure-history diversity represented was limited by the small number of donors. Incomplete sequencing was indicated by rarefaction of sorted-subset datasets, despite the large sequencing depth. Estimated clonotype richness was generally larger for naive than for memory subsets. Sharing across several donors was observed for about 4.8% of naive CD4, about 4% of naive CD8, 2% to 2.5% of memory CD4, and about 0.4% of memory CD8 clonotypes. Only blood was sampled, and tissue TCR repertoires likely differ from those in blood. Pairwise subsampling indicated that sequencing depth was expected to affect the degree of clonotype sharing among donors. Higher generation probabilities were observed for clonotypes shared by all four sorted-subset donors than for non-shared clonotypes.

V is cut by 4 bases and J by 3 bases, and the space between the germline ends is 18 bases. Measured from the cysteine to the phenylalanine, the CDR3 is 16 residues long. Only the CDR3 part of the read is kept: 48 bases, read in frame from the first base. As encoded in the germline V gene, CDR1 is SGHAT while CDR2 is FQNNGV. The donors were healthy, HIV-negative adults with no recently reported acute infections or vaccinations. All donors were Caucasian adults living in Nashville, Tennessee, USA. Magnetic negative selection was used to enrich CD4+ T cells, after which naive cells were positively selected on CD45RA and the negative fraction became the memory subset. After blood collection by leukapheresis, PBMCs were isolated using Ficoll-Histopaque density gradient centrifugation and then cryopreserved in the vapor phase of liquid nitrogen. Analytical flow cytometry was used to check the purity and quantity of every magnetically sorted T cell population. Genomic DNA was isolated from every sorted fraction and measured by UV absorbance on a Nanodrop 2000c.

With respect to this clone: What antigen it recognizes has not been identified. Base qualities are missing; no much larger clone stands one base away.

TCR CDR3 regions were amplified from genomic DNA by multiplex PCR using the deep immunoSEQ assay. Extracted genomic DNA from each cell subset was spread evenly across all wells of several immunoSEQ 96-well plates, with each plate serving as a replicate. For sorted subsets, approximately 0.2 ug of genomic DNA, equivalent to about 30,000 T cell genomes, went into each replicate PCR. Purified libraries were measured with a Qubit 3.0 fluorometer, size-checked on a Bioanalyzer 2100, and measured again with the KAPA Library Quantification kit. Every immunoSEQ 96-well plate was sequenced on a dedicated single-read 150-cycle Illumina NextSeq 550 flow cell. The paper's data handling went like this. The immunoSEQ output contained only junctional sequences without quality scores, so filtering could not match that applied to full-length reads. Sequences were annotated with PyIR, a Python wrapper for IgBLAST v1.9, and V/J genes and CDR3 were assigned using IMGT germline references. Any read was removed if the V/J assignment was weak (E-value above 1e-6), the CDR3 was missing, or the read contained stop codons, out-of-frame junctions, or ambiguous translated residues. V3J clonotypes were defined by identical inferred V gene, J gene, and CDR3 amino acid sequence. To compute the percentage overlap between repertoires, the number of shared unique clonotypes was divided by the size of the smaller repertoire. Richness of each repertoire was evaluated using RTK rarefaction, the Chao1 estimator, and Recon v2.1 estimates of unobserved clonotypes. Generation probabilities were computed with OLGA for all TCRbeta clonotypes obtained by the gDNA method from a handful of donors. The immuneACCESS repertoire file appears here via TCRdb, limited to in-frame rearrangements. These files lack a portion of the clones; in checked studies, under half of the deficit traces to unresolved V genes, and the cause of the others is not known. The V and J calls and clone size are taken from that table; D and trimming were inferred from the DNA. A total of over 1.5 million clones appear in this sample, 95% to 99% of them only once. Roughly 0.45% of the sample is taken by the ten largest.

This TCR was sampled from a man aged 25 to 40 in good health. Sequenced material: naive CD4+ T cells sorted from blood. Per the publication, the cell subset or site label means: CD45RA+ positively selected. The receptor chain draws on TRBV11-2 and TRBJ1-2, and perhaps TRBD1 as D gene, on 6 matching bases. The DNA is as follows: TGTGCCAGCAGCTCACAATCACAGGGCGTTGACTATGGCTACACCTTC. This codes for CASSSQSQGVDYGYTF.